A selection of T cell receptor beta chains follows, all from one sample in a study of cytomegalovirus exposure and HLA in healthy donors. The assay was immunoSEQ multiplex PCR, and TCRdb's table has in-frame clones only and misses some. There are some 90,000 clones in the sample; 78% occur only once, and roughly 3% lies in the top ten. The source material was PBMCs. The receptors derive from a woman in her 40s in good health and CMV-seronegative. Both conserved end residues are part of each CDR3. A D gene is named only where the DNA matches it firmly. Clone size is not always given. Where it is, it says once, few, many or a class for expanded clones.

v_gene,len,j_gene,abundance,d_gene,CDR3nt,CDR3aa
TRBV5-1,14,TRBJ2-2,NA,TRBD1,TGCGCCAGCTTCAGACAGGGAAAGGCCGGGGAGCTGTTTTTT,CASFRQGKAGELFF
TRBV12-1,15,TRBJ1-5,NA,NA,TGTGCCAGCAGCTCCCACGGGACATTAAATCAGCCCCAGCATTTT,CASSSHGTLNQPQHF
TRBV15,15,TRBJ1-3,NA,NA,TGTGCCACCAGCAGGGCACAGGACTCTGGAAACACCATATATTTT,CATSRAQDSGNTIYF
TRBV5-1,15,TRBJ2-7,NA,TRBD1,TGCGCCAGCAGCCCCCTCACAGGGGGAAAAAACGAGCAGTACTTC,CASSPLTGGKNEQYF
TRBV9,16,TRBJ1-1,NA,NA,TGTGCCAGCAGCTCCCCCAGGCGTGGGCAAGAGACTGAAGCTTTCTTT,CASSSPRRGQETEAFF
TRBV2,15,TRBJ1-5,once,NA,TGTGCCAGCAGTGATGCGATCCCTAGCAATCAGCCCCAGCATTTT,CASSDAIPSNQPQHF
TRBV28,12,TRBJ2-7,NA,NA,TGTGCCAGCAGTTCAGGGCGGACCGAGCAGTACTTC,CASSSGRTEQYF
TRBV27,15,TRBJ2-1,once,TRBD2,TGTGCCAGCAGTTTCTGGCGGGAGAACTACAATGAGCAGTTCTTC,CASSFWRENYNEQFF
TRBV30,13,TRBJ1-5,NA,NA,TGTGCCTGGACGGGGGGTAGCAATCAGCCCCAGCATTTT,CAWTGGSNQPQHF
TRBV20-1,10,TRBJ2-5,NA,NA,TGCAGTGCTAGATCCCAGGGCCAGTACTTC,CSARSQGQYF
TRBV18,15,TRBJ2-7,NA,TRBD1,TGTGCCAGCTCACCGAGGGACAGAAGGTCCTACGAGCAGTACTTC,CASSPRDRRSYEQYF
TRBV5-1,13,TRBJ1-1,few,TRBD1,TGCGCCAGCAGCTTTGACAGGGACACTGAAGCTTTCTTT,CASSFDRDTEAFF
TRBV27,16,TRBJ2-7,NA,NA,TGTGCCAGCAGTTCAAGACTAGAACGGGCCCTGTACGAGCAGTACTTC,CASSSRLERALYEQYF
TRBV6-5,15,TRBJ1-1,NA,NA,TGTGCCAGCAGTTATCGACAAGGGGCGAACACTGAAGCTTTCTTT,CASSYRQGANTEAFF
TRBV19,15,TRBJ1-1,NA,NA,TGTGCCAGTAGTTTTGGACAGTTCATGAACACTGAAGCTTTCTTT,CASSFGQFMNTEAFF
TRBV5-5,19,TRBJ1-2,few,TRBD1,TGTGCCAGCAGCTTGGGAAGGAGGACAGGGGACCTATCTAACTATGGCTACACCTTC,CASSLGRRTGDLSNYGYTF
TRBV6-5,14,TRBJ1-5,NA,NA,TGTGCCAGCAGACGGACACTTAGCAATCAGCCCCAGCATTTT,CASRRTLSNQPQHF
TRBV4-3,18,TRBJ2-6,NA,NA,TGCGCCAGCAGCCAAGATATGAGGGTTGGGACTGGGGCCAACGTCCTGACTTTC,CASSQDMRVGTGANVLTF
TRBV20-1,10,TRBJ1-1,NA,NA,TGCAGTGCTCCCCGGGTTGAAGCTTTCTTT,CSAPRVEAFF
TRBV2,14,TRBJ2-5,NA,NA,TGTGCCAGCATGAGATCACCGGTCCAAGAGACCCAGTACTTC,CASMRSPVQETQYF